These 5 T cell receptor beta chains were all obtained from the same sample, sequenced in a study of T cells in Graves' hyperthyroidism and ophthalmopathy. RNA transcripts gave rise to amplified TCR beta CDR3 regions. TCR CDR3 regions were first amplified by RT-PCR with HTBI primers. TCRdb re-derived calls from the multiplex PCR reads in MiXCR, one entry per CDR3 protein. The sample shows approximately 590,000 distinct CDR3 sequences, around 14% of them seen only once. The specimen sequenced was blood. These receptor sequences come from a woman aged 25 to 45 with Graves' hyperthyroidism.

This clonotype was seen at least ten times. The chain combines TRBV11-2 with TRBJ2-2, with D tentatively TRBD2 (6 bases). The ends were cut back, 3 bases at V and 4 bases at J, with 18 bases in the middle. Germline CDR1 is SGHAT and CDR2 is FQNNGV. The CDR3 extends over 17 amino acids. The CDR3 is CASSLGWTTGATGELFF. Here the CDR3 DNA reads TGTGCCAGCAGCTTGGGGTGGACTACCGGGGCCACCGGGGAGCTGTTTTTT.

The rearrangement links TRBV6-2 or TRBV6-3 to TRBJ2-7; possible D gene TRBD2, 6 bases. Germline-derived CDR1 and CDR2 are MNHEY and SVGEGT. The V end was cut by 5 bases, the J end by 7 bases, with 21 bases between. The CDR3 consists of 15 residues. The CDR3: CASSRGTPPLGEQYF. DNA for the CDR3: TGTGCCAGCAGTCGAGGGACTCCCCCTCTGGGAGAGCAGTACTTC.

This clonotype was counted between two and nine times. This chain joins TRBV7-9 and TRBJ1-1; D gene ambiguous. The CDR3 is 14 residues long. V was clipped by 1 base and J by 8 bases, with 14 bases between them. The germline V gene encodes CDR1 SEHNR and CDR2 FQNEAQ (reference sequence). The CDR3 region is CASSLGAGGDEAFF. Written as DNA, the CDR3 is TGTGCCAGCAGCTTAGGTGCGGGTGGAGACGAAGCTTTCTTT.

The chain links TRBV29-1 to TRBJ2-7, with 8 positions matching TRBD2. The CDR3 contains 16 residues. Germline assignment: CDR1 SQVTM and CDR2 ANQGSEA. V gave up 0 bases and J gave up 5 bases; unmatched junction bases: 12. The CDR3, as DNA: TGCAGCGTTGAAGAGGGAGTGGCGGGAGGTGTCCACGAGCAGTACTTC. This encodes CSVEEGVAGGVHEQYF.

This clonotype has ten or more counts. The chain employs TRBV7-9 and TRBJ2-1; 7 positions match TRBD2. V lost 1 base to trimming and J lost 2 bases; unmatched junction nucleotides: 8. The germline CDR1 and CDR2 sequences are SEHNR and FQNEAQ (reference sequence). This CDR3 spans 17 amino acids. This chain's CDR3 is CASSLVGYGRTYNEQFF. In DNA, the CDR3 is TGTGCCAGCAGCTTAGTCGGGTACGGGAGGACCTACAATGAGCAGTTCTTC.